Presented here are 12 T cell receptor beta chains from one specimen sequenced in a study of T cells in Graves' hyperthyroidism and ophthalmopathy (dated by TCRdb to between 2018 and 2021). The library was made by multiplex PCR. TCRdb lists the instrument as Illumina HiSeq 2000. Amplification of TCR beta CDR3 regions was carried out from RNA transcripts. A first-round RT-PCR of the TCR CDR3 used the HTBI primer set with the Qiagen OneStep RT-PCR kit. TCRdb trimmed public reads at Q25 via fastp, called clones via MiXCR and kept in-frame beta chains. When rows share a CDR3 protein, they turn into one entry using the most common DNA and genes. Within this sample are 450,000 to 600,000 distinct CDR3 sequences, with about 14% of them counted one time only. The ten largest clonotypes hold 14% of the sample. Sequencing was performed on blood. These receptors were obtained from a woman aged 40 to 50 with Graves' hyperthyroidism.

V is TRBV18 and J is TRBJ2-6; no clear D gene. CDR1 is KGHSH and CDR2 is LQKENI in the germline V gene. Trimming stripped 2 bases from V and 0 bases from J, with 8 bases between. This CDR3 has 16 amino acids. The CDR3 DNA reads TGTGCCAGCTCACCAACGGCTTACTCTGGGGCCAACGTCCTGACTTTC. This codes for CASSPTAYSGANVLTF.

The sample holds many counts of this clonotype. The J gene is TRBJ2-7, the V gene TRBV29-1; 15 bases are shared with TRBD2. The CDR3 contains 14 residues. V trimming: 4 bases; J trimming: 6 bases; junction bases outside the gene matches: 4. Germline V gene lookup returns CDR1 SQVTM and CDR2 ANQGSEA. The CDR3 protein is CSVGGGLAGGEQYF. Here the CDR3 DNA reads TGCAGCGTTGGAGGGGGACTAGCGGGAGGCGAGCAGTACTTC.

This clonotype was picked up many times. The V gene is TRBV20-1, the J gene TRBJ2-5; possible D gene TRBD2, 6 bases. Germline V gives CDR1 DFQATT, CDR2 SNEGSKA (reference sequence). CDR3 length equals 12 residues. V dropped 6 bases and J dropped 3 bases, with 11 bases sitting between them. CDR3 bases: TGCAGTGCCCGACTAGTGAAAGAGACCCAGTACTTC. It codes for CSARLVKETQYF.

The chain links TRBV5-1 to TRBJ2-5; tentative D call: TRBD1 (5 bases). In germline, CDR1 is SGHRS, CDR2 YFSETQ. Trimming pared 0 bases from V and 5 bases from J, leaving 17 bases between. This CDR3 comprises 16 residues. CDR3 amino acids: CASSLGSGSGTETQYF. Written as DNA, the CDR3 is TGCGCCAGCAGCTTGGGATCAGGGTCCGGTACCGAGACCCAGTACTTC.

This clonotype was counted many times. The rearrangement uses TRBV13 and TRBJ2-3; the match to TRBD1 covers 8 bases. Germline-derived CDR1 and CDR2 are PRHDT and FYEKMQ (reference sequence). The trim removed 4 bases at V and 5 bases at J, leaving 8 bases unmatched. The CDR3 has 15 amino acids. CDR3 sequence: CASSYGQGGLDTQYF. The CDR3 DNA is TGTGCCAGCAGCTACGGACAGGGCGGATTAGATACGCAGTATTTT.

This clonotype was seen a few times. The gene calls are TRBV4-1 and TRBJ1-1; D perhaps matches TRBD1 (5 bases). CDR3 length: 16 residues. Germline CDR1 and CDR2: MGHRA and YSYEKL. Deletions cut 0 bases from V and 1 base from J, with 12 bases between. The CDR3 spells CASSQDLGQGNTEAFF. Here the CDR3 DNA reads TGCGCCAGCAGCCAAGATTTAGGACAAGGGAACACTGAAGCTTTCTTT.

The chain combines TRBV19 with TRBJ2-7; 11 nucleotides line up with TRBD2. This CDR3 contains 15 residues. CDR1 and CDR2 from the germline V gene are LNHDA and SQIVND (reference sequence). The J segment lost 5 bases and the V segment lost 6 bases, leaving 9 bases of the junction unmatched. CDR3 loop: CASSQGLAEGHEQYF. For the CDR3, the DNA is TGTGCCAGTAGCCAGGGACTAGCGGAGGGGCACGAGCAGTACTTC.

Only a few counts were recorded for this clonotype. V and J are TRBV6-1 and TRBJ2-1; TRBD1 matches at 9 bases. The CDR3 length is 15 residues. The germline CDR1 and CDR2 sequences are MNHNS and SASEGT. V lost 3 bases to trimming and J lost 7 bases; unmatched junction nucleotides: 7. In DNA form, the CDR3 reads TGTGCCAGCAGTGATGAACAGGGGGCGCTGAATGAGCAGTTCTTC. Residues: CASSDEQGALNEQFF.

In its sample, this clonotype was seen many times. This chain uses TRBV30 with TRBJ1-3; D perhaps matches TRBD1 (6 bases). This CDR3 region has 12 residues. Trimming shortened V by 7 bases and J by 7 bases, and 14 bases separated the two germline ends. CDR1 GTSNPN and CDR2 SVGIG come from the germline V gene (reference sequence). The CDR3: CASRPDRNTIYF. The CDR3 DNA reads as TGTGCCTCTCGGCCCGACAGGAACACCATATATTTT.

This clonotype has a count of ten or more. The chain links TRBV7-2 to TRBJ1-1; D is unresolved. The ends were cut back, 3 bases at V and 11 bases at J, with 16 bases in the middle. This CDR3 comprises 13 residues. In germline, CDR1 is SGHTA, CDR2 FQGNSA. Here the CDR3 reads CASSFFGGGEAFF. The DNA for the CDR3 is TGTGCCAGCAGCTTTTTTGGCGGAGGTGAGGCTTTCTTT.

This clonotype came up many times. This CDR3 reads CASSLPRQGAEKTQYF. The CDR3, as DNA: TGTGCCAGCAGTCTCCCGCGACAGGGGGCTGAAAAGACCCAGTACTTC. This chain connects TRBV28 to TRBJ2-5, with 10 bases identical to TRBD1. Germline V gene data show CDR1 as MDHEN and CDR2 as SYDVKM. The CDR3 runs to 16 residues. Trimming at V came to 5 bases and at J to 6 bases, leaving 12 bases not matched to a gene.

The table lists this clonotype with many counts. The chain joins TRBV30 to TRBJ1-4; D might be TRBD1 (6 bases). The CDR3 is 13 residues long. With 6 bases removed from V and 7 bases from J, the gap between germline ends came to 15 bases. Germline V gives CDR1 GTSNPN, CDR2 SVGIG (reference sequence). The CDR3 is CACEGGFGEKLFF. The CDR3 DNA reads TGTGCCTGTGAGGGGGGCTTCGGTGAAAAACTGTTTTTT.